This TCR beta chain was observed in a study of vaccination effects on CD4 cells after COVID-19. In the study overall: The participants, recipients of two vaccine doses, got either BNT162b2 or mRNA-1273. Study conclusions and caveats: There was marked clonal contraction among infection- and vaccine-induced clones late after vaccination.

This CDR3 has 12 amino acids. V lost 6 bases to trimming and J lost 7 bases, with 10 bases between them. Antigen-specific CD4+ T cells were first expanded with viral peptide pools by the ViraFEST assay and only then sequenced. Isolation of CD4+ T cells took place after more than 9 days of culture. Vaccinated participants had no history of SARS-CoV-2 infection and tested negative for nucleocapsid antibodies. Wells of a few million PBMC each were grown with 9.5 to 10 IU/ml IL-2 and about 9.6 ug/ml peptides. This table comes from immunoSEQ multiplex PCR, and its TCRdb copy is limited to in-frame clones, with some not included. Seen here are about 54,000 clones, more than 60% observed once, and the top ten hold around 20%. To note about this clone: Its specificity is unknown.

This clonotype was obtained from a human donor who received a COVID-19 vaccine. V gene TRBV12-3 or TRBV12-4 combines with J gene TRBJ2-1; TRBD1 might be the D (6 bases). Source: CD4+ T cells from PBMCs cultured with SARS-CoV-2 spike peptides, taken before COVID-19 vaccination. This CDR3 reads CASRQTGNEQFF. CDR3 DNA sequence: TGTGCCAGCAGGCAAACAGGGAATGAGCAGTTCTTC.